Listed below are T cell receptor beta chains from one sample, sequenced in a study of patients and donors after allogeneic stem cell transplantation. MiXCR was run by TCRdb on the RT-PCR reads, yielding one entry per CDR3 protein. The repertoire holds 90,000 to 120,000 distinct CDR3 sequences, with over 30% as singletons. Sequences were obtained from blood, either unsorted or a sorted T cell fraction (not recorded which). All receptors come from a human donor who was either an allogeneic HSCT recipient or a stem cell or donor lymphocyte infusion donor (not recorded which). It is not recorded whose cells these are; they may come from a transplant donor. Each CDR3 is given with its conserved first and last residue. Size tells how often a clone was seen (once, few, many) or the class of an expanded clone, and some rows leave it out.

NA,TRBJ2-3,TRBV7-9,CASSRAVPDTQYF
NA,TRBJ2-7,TRBV5-1,CASSLVLKHEQYF
NA,TRBJ2-1,TRBV24-1,CATSDLRRRAVNEQFF
NA,TRBJ2-3,TRBV29-1,CSVEDIGEGDTQYF
NA,TRBJ2-7,TRBV20-1,CSARTQGPYEQYF
few,TRBJ1-2,TRBV20-1,CSAAGTDYGYTF
NA,TRBJ2-7,TRBV29-1,CSVVVPLANEQYF
few,TRBJ2-5,TRBV5-1,CASSLGRGVGSVQETQYF
NA,TRBJ1-1,TRBV27,CASSFRTPERAFF
NA,TRBJ2-3,TRBV27,CASSLRTGVGTDTQYF
NA,TRBJ2-7,TRBV6-5,CASSYSTPGEAYEQYF
NA,TRBJ2-6,TRBV6-2/TRBV6-3,CASRRGANVLTF
NA,TRBJ2-3,TRBV24-1,CATSDAVTDTQYF
few,TRBJ2-1,TRBV7-9,CASSTLDLMNNEQFF
NA,TRBJ1-4,TRBV20-1,CSARRRQGSPEKLFF
few,TRBJ1-4,TRBV20-1,CSARDRQGGEKLFF
few,TRBJ2-7,TRBV10-3,CAISENVEQYF